The next 30 T cell receptor beta chains were all read from a single sample in a study of cytomegalovirus exposure and HLA in healthy donors. Use of 60 Vbeta and 13 Jbeta primers characterized the PCR. Profiling relied on immunoSEQ multiplex PCR, and the TCRdb table lists in-frame clones only, not all of them. The sample contains approximately 150,000 clones, 84% of which appear only once. Sequenced input: PBMCs. All receptors come from a girl aged 10 to 17 in good health and CMV-seropositive.

This clone was recorded a few times. CDR3 coding DNA: TGCGCCAGCAGTGAGCTCGGGGATACGCAGTATTTT. This sequence encodes CASSELGDTQYF. The chain links TRBV10-1 to TRBJ2-3; D is undetermined. This CDR3 spans 12 amino acids. V was shortened by 2 bases and J by 6 bases, with 6 bases between the two germline ends. Germline V lookup: CDR1 WNHNN, CDR2 SYGVQD (reference sequence).

V is TRBV29-1 and J is TRBJ2-2; 8 positions match TRBD1. CDR1 SQVTM and CDR2 ANQGSEA come from the germline V gene. The length of the CDR3 is 15 residues. With 4 bases clipped from V and 2 bases from J, the junction kept 6 bases outside the gene matches. The CDR3: CSVAGGSANTGELFF. DNA for the CDR3: TGCAGCGTTGCAGGGGGCTCAGCTAACACCGGGGAGCTGTTTTTT.

The genes are TRBV7-3 and TRBJ2-1, with 7 positions matching TRBD2. The germline gives CDR1 SGHTA, CDR2 FQGTGA. CDR3 length: 15 amino acids. J was trimmed by 6 bases and V by 3 bases; bases with no gene match: 8. The CDR3 region is CASSLELASINEQFF. The CDR3 bases are TGTGCCAGCAGCTTGGAACTAGCGTCGATCAATGAGCAGTTCTTC.

The DNA for the CDR3 is TGTGCCAGCAGTTATCAGTCCCCGAAGGGGACTGAAGCTTTCTTT. Translated: CASSYQSPKGTEAFF. The chain employs TRBV6-5 and TRBJ1-1; D may be TRBD1 (5 bases). The CDR3 runs to 15 residues. Deletions cut 3 bases from V and 5 bases from J, with 16 bases between. CDR1 is MNHEY, CDR2 SVGAGI, per germline.

The genes are TRBV6-5 and TRBJ2-1; 9 nucleotides agree with TRBD2. The CDR3 length is 15 residues. The germline gives CDR1 MNHEY, CDR2 SVGAGI. Trimming removed 7 bases from V and 9 bases from J; junction bases left unmatched: 13. The CDR3 sequence: CASTKAGGPIGEQFF. CDR3 sequence (DNA): TGTGCCAGCACCAAGGCGGGGGGGCCCATCGGTGAGCAGTTCTTC.

This chain joins TRBV30 and TRBJ1-3; D ambiguous. CDR3 length: 13 residues. Germline V gene data show CDR1 as GTSNPN and CDR2 as SVGIG (reference sequence). The germline V and J ends were trimmed by 3 bases and 0 bases, with 6 bases remaining between them. CDR3 residues: CAWSPNSGNTIYF. The CDR3, as DNA: TGTGCCTGGAGCCCTAACTCTGGAAACACCATATATTTT.

The J gene is TRBJ2-5, the V gene TRBV9, with TRBD2 matching over 8 bases. V dropped 3 bases and J dropped 5; count of bases not matched to a gene: 6. This CDR3 has 14 residues. Per germline, CDR1 SGDLS and CDR2 YYNGEE. The CDR3 sequence: CASSDRGGWETQYF. The DNA of the CDR3 is TGTGCCAGCAGCGACCGGGGGGGCTGGGAGACCCAGTACTTC.

This chain uses TRBV7-2 with TRBJ2-7; 8 nucleotides line up with TRBD2. The CDR3 runs 16 residues. CDR1 is SGHTA and CDR2 is FQGNSA in the germline V gene. Trimming cost V 0 bases and J 2 bases; bases outside gene matches: 6. The chain's CDR3 is CASSLASLGGAYEQYF. Here the CDR3 DNA reads TGTGCCAGCAGCTTAGCCAGTCTCGGGGGGGCCTACGAGCAGTACTTC.

This clone occurred a few times. This chain uses TRBV9 with TRBJ2-4; a weak D match, TRBD1 (6 bases). CDR1 is SGDLS and CDR2 is YYNGEE in the germline V gene. Trimming removed 0 bases from V and 0 bases from J, with 10 bases in between. The CDR3 is 16 residues long. The CDR3 loop is CASSVDQGRAKNIQYF. As DNA, the CDR3 is TGTGCCAGCAGCGTAGATCAGGGGAGAGCCAAAAACATTCAGTACTTC.

This clone was observed a single time. This chain uses TRBV5-1 with TRBJ2-5, with D perhaps matching TRBD1 (6 bases). Germline V gene lookup returns CDR1 SGHRS and CDR2 YFSETQ. V was clipped by 2 bases and J by 5 bases, with 13 bases between them. This CDR3 region has 14 residues. The CDR3 DNA reads TGCGCCAGCAGCTTCAGGGGATCCGGGGAGACCCAGTACTTC. Translation gives CASSFRGSGETQYF. Looking up the rest from reference TRBV5-1 and TRBJ2-5 gives the full variable domain: KAGVTQTPRYLIKTRGQQVTLSCSPISGHRSVSWYQQTPGQGLQFLFEYFSETQRNKGNFPGRFSGRQFSNSRSEMNVSTLELGDSALYLCASSFRGSGETQYFGPGTRLLVL.

There are a few counts of this clone. The chain joins TRBV5-1 to TRBJ1-1; D is unclear. The germline V gene has CDR1 SGHRS and CDR2 YFSETQ. CDR3 size: 15 residues. Trimming left V 0 bases short and J 1 base short, with 10 bases between. Here the CDR3 DNA reads TGCGCCAGCAGCTTGGTGAGCCTTTCGAACACTGAAGCTTTCTTT. Translation gives CASSLVSLSNTEAFF.

The CDR3 region has the DNA TGTGCCAGCAGCTTAGCCGCCCGACTAGCGGGGGGACGCACAGATACGCAGTATTTT. The encoded protein is CASSLAARLAGGRTDTQYF. The V call is TRBV7-2, the J call TRBJ2-3; 13 positions match TRBD2. CDR3 length equals 19 residues. V lost 0 bases, J lost 1 base, and 7 bases stayed unmatched. The germline CDR1 and CDR2 sequences are SGHTA and FQGNSA. Together with reference TRBV7-2 and TRBJ2-3, the CDR3 gives the full variable domain: GAGVSQSPSNKVTEKGKDVELRCDPISGHTALYWYRQSLGQGLEFLIYFQGNSAPDKSGLPSDRFSAERTGGSVSTLTIQRTQQEDSAVYLCASSLAARLAGGRTDTQYFGPGTRLTVL.

The V and J genes are TRBV5-4 and TRBJ2-4, with 7 bases fitting TRBD2. Trimming removed 1 base from V and 4 bases from J; junction bases left unmatched: 5. Germline V gene data show CDR1 as SGHNT and CDR2 as YYREEE (reference sequence). The CDR3 spans 15 residues. The CDR3 DNA is TGTGCCAGCAGCTTGATTTCGCGGGAGAAAAACATTCAGTACTTC. It encodes CASSLISREKNIQYF. The variable domain in full, with the rest retrieved from reference TRBV5-4 and TRBJ2-4, is ETGVTQSPTHLIKTRGQQVTLRCSSQSGHNTVSWYQQALGQGPQFIFQYYREEENGRGNFPPRFSGLQFPNYSSELNVNALELDDSALYLCASSLISREKNIQYFGAGTRLSVL.

The chain has TRBV19 and TRBJ1-4; maybe TRBD1 (5 bases). Per germline, CDR1 LNHDA and CDR2 SQIVND (reference sequence). V was clipped by 3 bases and J by 6 bases, with 20 bases between them. The CDR3 consists of 17 residues. The CDR3 reads CASSIEPDSFDYEKLFF. The DNA of the CDR3 is TGTGCCAGTAGTATTGAGCCTGACAGTTTCGATTATGAAAAACTGTTTTTT.

The chain combines TRBV7-6 with TRBJ1-1; TRBD1 might be the D (5 bases). From germline, CDR1 is SGHVS and CDR2 FNYEAQ. Trimming left V 5 bases short and J 4 bases short, with 17 bases between. This CDR3 contains 15 residues. CDR3 protein: CASSPQAAISTEAFF. The CDR3 coding sequence is TGTGCCAGCAGCCCACAGGCTGCGATTAGCACTGAAGCTTTCTTT. Looking up the rest from reference TRBV7-6 and TRBJ1-1 gives the full variable domain: GAGVSQSPRYKVTKRGQDVALRCDPISGHVSLYWYRQALGQGPEFLTYFNYEAQQDKSGLPNDRFSAERPEGSISTLTIQRTEQRDSAMYRCASSPQAAISTEAFFGQGTRLTVV.

The V call is TRBV25-1, the J call TRBJ1-6, with no clear D. Germline V gene sequence: CDR1 MGHDK, CDR2 SYGVNS. The CDR3 runs 15 residues. V gave up 3 bases and J gave up 3 bases, with 9 bases separating them. This CDR3 reads CASSESGFYNSPLHF. Written as DNA, the CDR3 is TGTGCCAGCAGTGAGTCGGGGTTCTATAATTCACCCCTCCACTTT. Based on the CDR3 plus reference TRBV25-1 and TRBJ1-6, the full variable domain is EADIYQTPRYLVIGTGKKITLECSQTMGHDKMYWYQQDPGMELHLIHYSYGVNSTEKGDLSSESTVSRIRTEHFPLTLESARPSHTSQYLCASSESGFYNSPLHFGNGTRLTVT.

This rearrangement joins TRBV29-1 to TRBJ2-7; 7 bases match TRBD1. V lost 7 bases and J lost 3; bases outside the gene matches: 9. There are 13 residues in the CDR3. Germline lookup yields CDR1 SQVTM and CDR2 ANQGSEA. In nucleotides, the CDR3 is TGCAGCGCTACCGGACAGGCGGGCTACGAGCAGTACTTC. Its protein is CSATGQAGYEQYF.

This chain connects TRBV19 to TRBJ1-4, with D possibly TRBD1 on 6 matching bases. CDR1 is LNHDA and CDR2 is SQIVND in the germline V gene (reference sequence). V gave up 2 bases and J gave up 8 bases, with 18 bases separating them. CDR3 length equals 16 residues. This chain's CDR3 is CASSIWDTREAEKLFF. The CDR3 DNA follows: TGTGCCAGTAGTATATGGGACACCCGGGAAGCCGAAAAACTGTTTTTT.

This clone has just one count. The V call is TRBV18, the J call TRBJ2-7; a weak D match, TRBD2 (6 bases). The CDR3 has 14 residues. The germline V gene has CDR1 KGHSH and CDR2 LQKENI. The V and J ends lost 3 bases and 0 bases respectively, with 9 bases between them. DNA for the CDR3: TGTGCCAGCTCACCGGAGGGCCCCTCCTACGAGCAGTACTTC. Encoded protein: CASSPEGPSYEQYF.

This chain uses TRBV7-8 with TRBJ2-1; 16 nucleotides agree with TRBD2. The CDR3 covers 18 residues. Losses at the gene ends were 4 bases for V and 4 bases for J; bases not matched to a gene: 7. Germline V gene lookup returns CDR1 SGHVS and CDR2 FQNEAQ. The CDR3 coding sequence is TGTGCCAGCAGCTCACCCGGGACTAGCGGGGGGGCATACAATGAGCAGTTCTTC. Translation: CASSSPGTSGGAYNEQFF.

The sample holds one count of this clone. CDR3 sequence (DNA): TGTGCCAGCAGCTTAGACAGGGGGAGAACCTACGAGCAGTACTTC. The encoded protein is CASSLDRGRTYEQYF. The chain recombines TRBV7-6 with TRBJ2-7, with 8 bases matching TRBD1. The germline V gene encodes CDR1 SGHVS and CDR2 FNYEAQ. This CDR3 has 15 residues. The V gene end was trimmed by 1 base and the J gene end by 2 bases; junction bases not matched to a gene: 4.

This clone was recorded once. This rearrangement joins TRBV7-8 to TRBJ2-7; D gene uncertain. V lost 4 bases and J 3 bases, leaving 16 bases between the germline ends. This CDR3 region has 15 residues. CDR1 SGHVS and CDR2 FQNEAQ come from the germline V gene. The CDR3 nucleotides are TGTGCCAGCAGCTCCGTGGAGACGTCGTTCTACGAGCAGTACTTC. Amino acid sequence: CASSSVETSFYEQYF. Filled out from reference TRBV7-8 and TRBJ2-7, the complete variable domain reads GAGVSQSPRYKVAKRGQDVALRCDPISGHVSLFWYQQALGQGPEFLTYFQNEAQLDKSGLPSDRFFAERPEGSVSTLKIQRTQQEDSAVYLCASSSVETSFYEQYFGPGTRLTVT.

V usage is TRBV2 and J usage is TRBJ1-6; D is unclear. Deletions cut 3 bases from V and 9 bases from J, with 18 bases between. In germline, CDR1 is SNHLY, CDR2 FYNNEI. CDR3 length: 16 amino acids. The CDR3 here is CASSEGIGLPPSPLHF. Here the CDR3 DNA reads TGTGCCAGCAGTGAGGGTATCGGACTCCCCCCTTCACCCCTCCACTTT.

This clone came up a few times. This CDR3 reads CASSFAGFRQPQHF. The CDR3 DNA follows: TGTGCCAGCAGCTTTGCGGGGTTCAGGCAGCCCCAGCATTTT. J is TRBJ1-5 and V is TRBV5-6; no definite D call. This CDR3 contains 14 residues. The V gene's germline CDR1 is SGHDT and CDR2 YYEEEE. Trimming removed 2 bases at V and 7 bases at J, with 13 bases between. Full variable domain (missing parts from reference TRBV5-6 and TRBJ1-5): DAGVTQSPTHLIKTRGQQVTLRCSPKSGHDTVSWYQQALGQGPQFIFQYYEEEERQRGNFPDRFSGHQFPNYSSELNVNALLLGDSALYLCASSFAGFRQPQHFGDGTRLSIL.

The chain is built from TRBV10-3 and TRBJ1-1; 9 bases match TRBD1. Germline V gene sequence: CDR1 ENHRY, CDR2 SYGVKD. V dropped 11 bases and J dropped 5; count of bases not matched to a gene: 12. The length of the CDR3 is 14 residues. The chain's CDR3 is CASLSDRGGTEAFF. The CDR3 nucleotides read TGTGCCTCCCTCTCCGACAGGGGGGGAACTGAAGCTTTCTTT.

The DNA of the CDR3 is TGCAGCGTCCCCAGGGAACGTTATGGCTACACCTTC. Translating gives CSVPRERYGYTF. This chain connects TRBV29-1 to TRBJ1-2; possible D gene TRBD1, 5 bases. Between the trimmed V and J ends, which lost 6 bases and 5 bases, there was a span of 13 bases. Germline V gene lookup returns CDR1 SQVTM and CDR2 ANQGSEA. The length of the CDR3 is 12 residues.

J is TRBJ1-2 and V is TRBV4-1; TRBD1 aligns across 10 bases. The junction had 7 bases not matched to a gene; V was cut back by 4 bases and J by 2 bases. The CDR3 consists of 16 residues. In germline, CDR1 is MGHRA, CDR2 YSYEKL. CDR3 region: CASSRLTTGGNYGYTF. The DNA of the CDR3 is TGCGCCAGCAGCCGACTAACGACAGGGGGCAACTATGGCTACACCTTC.

The chain joins TRBV11-2 to TRBJ1-2; the match to TRBD1 covers 7 bases. In germline, CDR1 is SGHAT, CDR2 FQNNGV. V lost 5 bases to trimming and J lost 6 bases; unmatched junction nucleotides: 12. This CDR3 has 15 amino acids. The CDR3 here is CASSAETRQGHGYTF. CDR3 bases: TGTGCCAGCAGCGCCGAAACCCGACAGGGCCATGGCTACACCTTC.

This chain's CDR3 is CASSLDIGIGTGELFF. The CDR3 bases are TGTGCCAGCTCACTGGACATAGGGATTGGTACCGGGGAGCTGTTTTTT. The rearrangement uses TRBV18 and TRBJ2-2; possible D gene TRBD1, 5 bases. Deletions cut 4 bases from V and 5 bases from J, with 17 bases between. Germline-derived CDR1 and CDR2 are KGHSH and LQKENI. The length of the CDR3 is 16 residues.

The rearrangement uses TRBV19 and TRBJ2-1; TRBD1 is a possible D gene (6 bases). The V end lost 3 bases, the J end lost 0 bases, and 15 bases lay between the germline ends. Germline CDR1 reads LNHDA; CDR2 reads SQIVND (reference sequence). CDR3 length: 17 amino acids. This CDR3 is CASSIGRGHISYNEQFF. CDR3 in DNA: TGTGCCAGTAGTATCGGAAGGGGACACATCTCCTACAATGAGCAGTTCTTC.